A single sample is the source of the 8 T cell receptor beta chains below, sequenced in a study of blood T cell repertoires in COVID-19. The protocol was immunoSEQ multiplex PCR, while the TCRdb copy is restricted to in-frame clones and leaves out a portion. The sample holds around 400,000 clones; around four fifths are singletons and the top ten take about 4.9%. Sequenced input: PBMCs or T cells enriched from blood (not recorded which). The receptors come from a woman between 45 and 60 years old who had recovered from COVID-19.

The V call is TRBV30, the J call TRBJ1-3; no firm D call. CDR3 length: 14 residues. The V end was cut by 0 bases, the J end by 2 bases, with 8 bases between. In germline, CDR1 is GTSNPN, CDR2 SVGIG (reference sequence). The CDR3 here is CAWSVAGTGNTIYF. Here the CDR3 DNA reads TGTGCCTGGAGTGTGGCGGGGACTGGAAACACCATATATTTT.

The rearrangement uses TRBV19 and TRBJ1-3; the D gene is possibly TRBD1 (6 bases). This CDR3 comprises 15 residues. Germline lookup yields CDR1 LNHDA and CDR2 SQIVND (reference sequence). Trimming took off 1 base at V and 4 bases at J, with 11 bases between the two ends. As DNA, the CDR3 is TGTGCCAGTAGTATAGGGCGGGGGCGAGGAAACACCATATATTTT. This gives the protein CASSIGRGRGNTIYF.

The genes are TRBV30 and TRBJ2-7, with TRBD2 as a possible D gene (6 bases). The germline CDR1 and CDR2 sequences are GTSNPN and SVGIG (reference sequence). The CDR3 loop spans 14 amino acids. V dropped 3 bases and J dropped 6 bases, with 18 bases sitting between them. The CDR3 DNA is TGTGCCTGGAGAGAGGGACCCCGGGGAGGCGAGCAGTACTTC. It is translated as CAWREGPRGGEQYF.

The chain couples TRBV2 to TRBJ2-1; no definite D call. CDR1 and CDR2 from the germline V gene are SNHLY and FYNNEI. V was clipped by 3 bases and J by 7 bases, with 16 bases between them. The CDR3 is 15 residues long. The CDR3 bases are TGTGCCAGCAGTGATGGGCCCAGATGGGTTAATGAGCAGTTCTTC. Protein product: CASSDGPRWVNEQFF.

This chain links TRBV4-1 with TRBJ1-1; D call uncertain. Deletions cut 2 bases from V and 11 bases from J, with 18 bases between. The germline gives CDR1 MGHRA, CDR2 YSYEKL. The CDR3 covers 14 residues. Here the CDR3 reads CASSQSRTSGGAFF. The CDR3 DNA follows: TGCGCCAGCAGCCAATCAAGGACTTCAGGTGGGGCTTTCTTT.

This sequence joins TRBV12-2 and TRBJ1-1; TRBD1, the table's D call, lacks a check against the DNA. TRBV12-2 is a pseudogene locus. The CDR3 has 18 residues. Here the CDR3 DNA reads TGTGCAAGTCGCTTATTCGGACAGGGGTTTATGGGGAACACTGAAGCTTTCTTT. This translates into CASRLFGQGFMGNTEAFF.

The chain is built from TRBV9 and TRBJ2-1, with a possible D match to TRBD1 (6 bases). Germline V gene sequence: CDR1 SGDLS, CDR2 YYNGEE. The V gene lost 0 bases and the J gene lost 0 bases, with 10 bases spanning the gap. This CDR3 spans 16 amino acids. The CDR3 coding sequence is TGTGCCAGCAGCGTAGGGGGGCGGAGCTCCTACAATGAGCAGTTCTTC. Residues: CASSVGGRSSYNEQFF.

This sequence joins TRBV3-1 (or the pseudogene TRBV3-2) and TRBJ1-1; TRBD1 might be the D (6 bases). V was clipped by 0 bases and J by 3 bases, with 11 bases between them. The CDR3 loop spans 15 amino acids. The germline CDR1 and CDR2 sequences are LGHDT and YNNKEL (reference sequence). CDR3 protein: CASSQDWDTDTEAFF. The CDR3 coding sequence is TGTGCCAGCAGCCAAGATTGGGACACAGACACTGAAGCTTTCTTT.